Here is one T cell receptor (beta chain) with its context. The CDR3 has 12 residues. Germline-derived CDR1 and CDR2 are MDHEN and SYDVKM. Trimming shortened V by 8 bases and J by 0 bases, and 5 bases separated the two germline ends. Seattle patient enrollment occurred during active infection, with longitudinal follow-up thereafter. This record belongs to a study of blood T cell repertoires in COVID-19. As for the study in general: The origin of the acute and convalescent COVID-19 samples was the United States, Italy and Spain. In each case, the material was cDNA or gDNA derived from T cells, B-cell-depleted T cells, or PBMCs.

Study processing details: Using reference gene primer amplification, nucleated cell counts were estimated. The method was immunoSEQ multiplex PCR; TCRdb's version includes in-frame clones alone and lacks a portion of them. The V and J calls and clone size were taken over from that table, and D and trimming were inferred from the DNA. The table shows roughly 320,000 clones, with roughly nine tenths occurring only once. The sequencing input was peripheral blood. The gene calls are TRBV28 and TRBJ1-5, with a tentative D call TRBD1 (5 bases). The clonotype was recovered from a woman aged 25-40 years with COVID-19, enrolled during active disease. This CDR3 reads CASGASNQPQHF. The CDR3 coding sequence is TGTGCCAGCGGGGCTAGCAATCAGCCCCAGCATTTT.